A single sample gave rise to the 3 T cell receptor beta chains below, sequenced in a study of patients and donors after allogeneic stem cell transplantation. TCRdb re-derived calls from the RT-PCR reads in MiXCR, one entry per CDR3 protein. The repertoire holds under 200,000 distinct CDR3 sequences, approximately 24% seen once, with more than 25% in the top ten. Specimen: blood, either unsorted or a sorted T cell fraction (not recorded which). The receptors originated from a human donor who was either an allogeneic HSCT recipient or a stem cell or donor lymphocyte infusion donor (not recorded which). It is not recorded whose cells these are; they may come from a transplant donor.

The V and J genes are TRBV9 and TRBJ2-7, with 11 bases lining up with TRBD2. The V and J ends lost 1 base and 3 bases, in that order; junction bases with no gene match: 3. The CDR3 extends over 15 amino acids. CDR1 SGDLS and CDR2 YYNGEE come from the germline V gene. In DNA form, the CDR3 reads TGTGCCAGCAGCGTAACGGGACTAGCGGACTACGAGCAGTACTTC. Translating gives CASSVTGLADYEQYF.

V and J are TRBV20-1 and TRBJ2-3, with unresolved D. Per the germline V gene, CDR1 is DFQATT and CDR2 is SNEGSKA (reference sequence). V was cut by 2 bases and J by 2 bases, with 2 bases left in between. The CDR3 loop spans 11 amino acids. CDR3 amino acids: CSARSTDTQYF. CDR3 sequence (DNA): TGCAGTGCTAGATCCACAGATACGCAGTATTTT.

The chain couples TRBV5-5 to TRBJ1-2; a possible D gene is TRBD1 (6 bases). V lost 4 bases and J lost 3, with 13 bases in between. Per germline, CDR1 SGHKS and CDR2 YYEKEE (reference sequence). CDR3 length: 14 amino acids. The CDR3 sequence is CASSAPGADYGYTF. DNA of the CDR3: TGTGCCAGCAGCGCCCCAGGGGCGGACTATGGCTACACCTTC.